This T cell receptor (beta chain) was sequenced in a study of blood T cells in healthy people across ages. CDR3 length equals 14 residues. CDR1 is SGHRS, CDR2 YFSETQ, per germline. With 4 bases clipped from V and 3 bases from J, the junction kept 3 bases outside the gene matches. For every donor, a draw yielded 8.5 to 10 milliliters of peripheral blood. This clonotype was observed many times. As yet, its antigen is unknown. Study observations and caveats: More naive CD4+ cells and higher diversity were found in long-lived than in aged donors. Diversity estimates drawn from one million T cells were deemed underestimates.

The second PCR ran roughly 7 to 12 cycles with a sample-barcoded 5' primer and J-beta primers. In TCRdb, the 5' RACE reads were re-called with MiXCR into one record per CDR3 protein. The table has about 650,000 distinct CDR3 sequences, 40% to 65% seen once. What was sequenced was blood. The clonotype was recovered from a woman aged 80 or over in good health. V gene TRBV5-1 combines with J gene TRBJ2-3; 9 bases align to TRBD1. CDR3 protein: CASSVGQGTDTQYF. DNA of the CDR3: TGCGCCAGCAGCGTCGGACAGGGGACAGATACGCAGTATTTT.